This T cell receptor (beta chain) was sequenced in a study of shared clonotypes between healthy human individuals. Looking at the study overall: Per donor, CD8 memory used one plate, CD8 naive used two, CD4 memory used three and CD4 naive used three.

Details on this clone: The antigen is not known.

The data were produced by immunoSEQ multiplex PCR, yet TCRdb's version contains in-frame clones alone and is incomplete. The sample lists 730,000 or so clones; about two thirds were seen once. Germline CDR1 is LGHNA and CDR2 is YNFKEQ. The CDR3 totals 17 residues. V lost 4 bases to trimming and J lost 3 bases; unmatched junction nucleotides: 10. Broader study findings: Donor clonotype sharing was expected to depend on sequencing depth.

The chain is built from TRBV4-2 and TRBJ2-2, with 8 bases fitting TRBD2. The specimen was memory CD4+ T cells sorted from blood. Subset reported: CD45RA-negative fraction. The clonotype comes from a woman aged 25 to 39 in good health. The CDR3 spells CASSPLGREGYTGELFF. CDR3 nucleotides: TGTGCCAGCAGCCCCCTCGGGAGGGAGGGGTACACCGGGGAGCTGTTTTTT.